The clone carrying this T cell receptor beta chain was counted a single time. The target antigen is unknown. These data originate in a study of T cell responses to AZD1222 COVID-19 vaccine. Study-level results: The study sampled repertoires only after the peak T cell response.

Germline lookup yields CDR1 MDHEN and CDR2 SYDVKM. This CDR3 region has 14 residues. The V gene lost 6 bases and the J gene lost 5 bases, with 13 bases spanning the gap. TCRdb keeps only in-frame clones here, not all; method: immunoSEQ multiplex PCR. There are around 110,000 clones in the sample; approximately 84% occur only once, and 6.5% to 8.5% lies in the top ten. The sequence came from an adult in good health. The chain joins TRBV28 to TRBJ2-2; a possible D gene is TRBD2 (6 bases). Sample: peripheral blood, taken on day 0 of AZD1222 vaccination. The CDR3 DNA reads TGTGCCAGCAGAGACCGTGGGAGGACCGGGGAGCTGTTTTTT. Its translation is CASRDRGRTGELFF.